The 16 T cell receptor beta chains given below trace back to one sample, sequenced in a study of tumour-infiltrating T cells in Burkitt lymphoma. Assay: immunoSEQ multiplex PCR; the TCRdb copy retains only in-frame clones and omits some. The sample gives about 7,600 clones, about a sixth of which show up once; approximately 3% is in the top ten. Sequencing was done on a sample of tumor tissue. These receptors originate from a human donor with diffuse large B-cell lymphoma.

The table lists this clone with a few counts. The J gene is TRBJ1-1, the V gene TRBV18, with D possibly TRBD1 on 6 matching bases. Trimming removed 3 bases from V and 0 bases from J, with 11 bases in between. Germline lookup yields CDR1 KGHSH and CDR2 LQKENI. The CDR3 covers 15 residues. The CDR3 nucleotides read TGTGCCAGCTCACCCGTTACAGGGATGAACACTGAAGCTTTCTTT. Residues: CASSPVTGMNTEAFF.

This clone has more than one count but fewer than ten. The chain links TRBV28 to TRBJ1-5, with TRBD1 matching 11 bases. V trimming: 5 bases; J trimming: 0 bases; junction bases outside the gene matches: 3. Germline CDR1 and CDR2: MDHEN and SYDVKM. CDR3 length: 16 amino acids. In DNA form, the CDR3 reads TGTGCCAGCAGTGGACAGGGGGCGCCTAGCAATCAGCCCCAGCATTTT. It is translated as CASSGQGAPSNQPQHF.

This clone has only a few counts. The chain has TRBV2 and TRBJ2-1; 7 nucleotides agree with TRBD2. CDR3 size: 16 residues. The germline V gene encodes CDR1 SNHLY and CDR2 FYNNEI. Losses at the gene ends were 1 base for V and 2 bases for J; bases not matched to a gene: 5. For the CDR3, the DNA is TGTGCCAGCAGTGAAGTTCCTAGCGGAGCCTACAATGAGCAGTTCTTC. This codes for CASSEVPSGAYNEQFF. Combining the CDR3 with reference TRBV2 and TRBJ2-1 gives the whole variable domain EPEVTQTPSHQVTQMGQEVILRCVPISNHLYFYWYRQILGQKVEFLVSFYNNEISEKSEIFDDQFSVERPDGSNFTLKIRSTKLEDSAMYFCASSEVPSGAYNEQFFGPGTRLTVL.

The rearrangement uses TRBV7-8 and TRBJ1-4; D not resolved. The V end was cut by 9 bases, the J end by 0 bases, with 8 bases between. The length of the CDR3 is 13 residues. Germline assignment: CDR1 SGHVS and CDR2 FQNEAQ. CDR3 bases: TGTGCCAGTACGGTCGCAACTAATGAAAAACTGTTTTTT. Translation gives CASTVATNEKLFF.

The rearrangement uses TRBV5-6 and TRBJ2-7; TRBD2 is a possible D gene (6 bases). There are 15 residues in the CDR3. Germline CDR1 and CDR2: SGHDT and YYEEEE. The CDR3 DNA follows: TGTGCGACCAGCAAGTCGATCGGGAGCACCTACGAGCAGTACTTC. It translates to CATSKSIGSTYEQYF.

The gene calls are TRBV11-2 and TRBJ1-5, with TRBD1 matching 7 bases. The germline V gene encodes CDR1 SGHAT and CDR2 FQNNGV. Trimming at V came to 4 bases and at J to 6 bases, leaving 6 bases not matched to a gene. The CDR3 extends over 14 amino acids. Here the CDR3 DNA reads TGTGCCAGCAGCTCCGACAGGGTTGGTCAGCCCCAGCATTTT. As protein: CASSSDRVGQPQHF.

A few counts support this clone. The CDR3 sequence: CAIASERGELADTQYF. In DNA, the CDR3 is TGTGCCATCGCCAGTGAGCGGGGCGAGCTCGCAGATACGCAGTATTTT. The V and J genes are TRBV10-3 and TRBJ2-3; 7 positions match TRBD2. CDR1 and CDR2 (germline): ENHRY, SYGVKD. The V and J ends lost 8 bases and 4 bases, in that order; junction bases with no gene match: 15. The CDR3 length is 16 residues.

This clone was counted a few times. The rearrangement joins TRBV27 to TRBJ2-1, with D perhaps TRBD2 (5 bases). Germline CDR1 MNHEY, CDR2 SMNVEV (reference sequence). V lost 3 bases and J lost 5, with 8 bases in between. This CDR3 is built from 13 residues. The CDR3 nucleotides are TGTGCCAGCAGTTTCGGGATTAACAATGAGCAGTTCTTC. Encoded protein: CASSFGINNEQFF.

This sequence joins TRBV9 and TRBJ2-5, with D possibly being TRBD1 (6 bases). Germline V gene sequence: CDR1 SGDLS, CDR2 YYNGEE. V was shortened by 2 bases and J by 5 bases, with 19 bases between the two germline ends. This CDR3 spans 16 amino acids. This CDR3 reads CASSVLGVGGGETQYF. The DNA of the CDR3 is TGTGCCAGCAGCGTTCTGGGTGTTGGGGGCGGGGAGACCCAGTACTTC.

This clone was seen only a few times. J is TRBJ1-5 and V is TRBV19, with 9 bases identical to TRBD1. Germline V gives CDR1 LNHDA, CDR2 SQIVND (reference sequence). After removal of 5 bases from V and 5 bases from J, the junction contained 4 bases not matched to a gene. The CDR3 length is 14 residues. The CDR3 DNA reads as TGTGCCAGTAGTGGACAGGGGAGGGATCAGCCCCAGCATTTT. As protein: CASSGQGRDQPQHF.

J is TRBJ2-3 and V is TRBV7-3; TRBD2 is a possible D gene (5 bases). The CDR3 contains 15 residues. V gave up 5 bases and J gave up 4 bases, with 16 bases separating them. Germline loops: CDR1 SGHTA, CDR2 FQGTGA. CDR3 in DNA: TGTGCCAGCAGCCCAACTAGATCCCGCGCAGATACGCAGTATTTT. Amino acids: CASSPTRSRADTQYF.

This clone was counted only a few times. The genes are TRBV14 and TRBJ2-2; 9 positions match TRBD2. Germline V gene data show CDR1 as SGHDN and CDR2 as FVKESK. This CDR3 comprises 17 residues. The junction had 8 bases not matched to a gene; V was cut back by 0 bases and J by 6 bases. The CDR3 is CASSQDLSGRIAGELFF. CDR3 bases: TGTGCCAGCAGCCAAGATTTAAGCGGGAGGATAGCCGGGGAGCTGTTTTTT.

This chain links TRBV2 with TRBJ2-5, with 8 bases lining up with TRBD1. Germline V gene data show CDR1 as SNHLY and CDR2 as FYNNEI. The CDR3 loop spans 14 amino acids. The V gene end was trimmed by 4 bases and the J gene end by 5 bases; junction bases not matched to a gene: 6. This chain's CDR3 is CASSVQGAQETQYF. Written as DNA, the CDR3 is TGTGCCAGCAGTGTCCAGGGGGCTCAGGAGACCCAGTACTTC.

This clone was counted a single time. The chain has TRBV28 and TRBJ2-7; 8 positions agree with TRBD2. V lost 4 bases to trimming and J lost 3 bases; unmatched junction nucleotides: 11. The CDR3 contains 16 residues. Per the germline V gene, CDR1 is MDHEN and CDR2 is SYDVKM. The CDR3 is CASSSKARTSSYEQYF. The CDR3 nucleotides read TGTGCCAGCAGTTCCAAAGCCCGGACTAGCAGCTACGAGCAGTACTTC.

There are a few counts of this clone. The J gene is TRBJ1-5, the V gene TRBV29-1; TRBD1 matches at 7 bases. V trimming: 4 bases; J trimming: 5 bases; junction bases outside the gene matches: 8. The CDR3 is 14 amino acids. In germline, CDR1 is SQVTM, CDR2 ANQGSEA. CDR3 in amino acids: CSVGDSEGYQPQHF. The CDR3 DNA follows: TGCAGCGTTGGGGACAGCGAAGGGTATCAGCCCCAGCATTTT.

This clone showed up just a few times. This CDR3 is CASSTRQVLDPFF. In DNA form, the CDR3 reads TGTGCCAGTAGTACCCGACAGGTGCTTGACCCTTTCTTT. The chain couples TRBV19 to TRBJ1-1, with D perhaps TRBD1 (6 bases). The ends were cut back, 4 bases at V and 12 bases at J, with 18 bases in the middle. CDR1 and CDR2 from the germline V gene are LNHDA and SQIVND (reference sequence). CDR3 length: 13 residues.